This section outlines one TCR beta chain sequence together with its context. Its specificity is not known. The data originate from a study of memory CD4+ T cells and cytomegalovirus serostatus. Regarding the study as a whole: Suggested: most of the CMV-linked TCR signature lies in CD4+ memory cells.

The length of the CDR3 is 15 residues. Trimming removed 4 bases from V and 5 bases from J; junction bases left unmatched: 10. Germline CDR1 and CDR2: KGHSH and LQKENI. The sort gate was single viable CD3+CD4+CD8-CD45RO+ cells for memory CD4+ T cells. Assay: immunoSEQ multiplex PCR; the TCRdb copy retains only in-frame clones and omits some. This sample carries tens of thousands of clones, roughly three quarters of them seen once, and the ten largest clones take almost 0.9%. J is TRBJ1-2 and V is TRBV18; 7 nucleotides match TRBD1. This receptor was obtained from an adult in good health and CMV-seronegative. The sequencing input was memory CD4+ T cells from blood. This CDR3 reads CASSRRQGEGYGYTF. DNA of the CDR3: TGTGCCAGCTCACGCCGACAGGGTGAGGGGTATGGCTACACCTTC.